This note documents a single T cell receptor beta chain sequence. This sample is drawn from a study of blood T cell repertoires in COVID-19. The CDR3 has 17 residues. V was pared by 2 bases and J by 4 bases, with 20 bases between. Looked up from germline, CDR1 is SEHNR and CDR2 is FQNEAQ (reference sequence). This table comes from immunoSEQ multiplex PCR, and its TCRdb copy is limited to in-frame clones, with some not included. The sample gives some 100,000 clones, approximately 91% of which show up once; roughly 3.5% is in the top ten. The sequencing sample was made of peripheral blood. The V and J genes are TRBV7-9 and TRBJ1-2; D gene uncertain. This sequence originates from a woman aged 70 to 79 with acute or convalescent COVID-19. The CDR3 sequence is CASSLFIGRGKSYGYTF. The CDR3 DNA is TGTGCCAGCAGCTTATTTATCGGGCGCGGGAAAAGCTATGGCTACACCTTC.